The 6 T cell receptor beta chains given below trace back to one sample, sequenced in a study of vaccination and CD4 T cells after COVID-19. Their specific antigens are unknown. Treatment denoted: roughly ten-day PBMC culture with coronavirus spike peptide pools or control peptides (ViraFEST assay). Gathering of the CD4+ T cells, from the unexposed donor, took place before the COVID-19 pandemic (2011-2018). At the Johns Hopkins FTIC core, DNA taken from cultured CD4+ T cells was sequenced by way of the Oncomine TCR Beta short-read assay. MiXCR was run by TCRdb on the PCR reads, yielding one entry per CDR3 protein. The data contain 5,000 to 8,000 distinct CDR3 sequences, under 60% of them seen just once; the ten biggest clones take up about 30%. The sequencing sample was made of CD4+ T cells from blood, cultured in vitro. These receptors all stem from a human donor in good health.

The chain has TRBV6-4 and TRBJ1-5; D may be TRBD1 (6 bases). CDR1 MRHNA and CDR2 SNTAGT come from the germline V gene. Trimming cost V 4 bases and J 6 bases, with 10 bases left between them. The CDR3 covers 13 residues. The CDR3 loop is CASSGQVCQPQHF. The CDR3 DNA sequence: TGTGCCAGCAGTGGACAGGTTTGTCAGCCCCAGCATTTT.

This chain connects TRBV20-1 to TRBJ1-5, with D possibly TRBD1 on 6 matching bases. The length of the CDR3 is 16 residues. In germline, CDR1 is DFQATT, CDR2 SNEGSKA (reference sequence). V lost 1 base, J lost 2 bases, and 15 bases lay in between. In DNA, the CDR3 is TGCAGTGCTAGAGGTCGGCCAGGGGAGGGCAATCAGCCCCAGCATTTT. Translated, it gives CSARGRPGEGNQPQHF.

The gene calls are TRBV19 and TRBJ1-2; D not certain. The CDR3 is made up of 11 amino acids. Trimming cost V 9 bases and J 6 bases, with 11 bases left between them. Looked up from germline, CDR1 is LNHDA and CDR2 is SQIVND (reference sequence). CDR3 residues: CASSLTHGYTF. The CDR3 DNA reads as TGTGCCAGCTCCCTCACCCATGGCTACACCTTC.

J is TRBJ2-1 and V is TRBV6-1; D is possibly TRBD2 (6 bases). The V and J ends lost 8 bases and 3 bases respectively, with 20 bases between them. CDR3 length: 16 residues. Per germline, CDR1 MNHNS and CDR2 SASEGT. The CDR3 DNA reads TGTGCCAGCTCGGATACTTTGATGGGGGGCTACAATGAGCAGTTCTTC. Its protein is CASSDTLMGGYNEQFF.

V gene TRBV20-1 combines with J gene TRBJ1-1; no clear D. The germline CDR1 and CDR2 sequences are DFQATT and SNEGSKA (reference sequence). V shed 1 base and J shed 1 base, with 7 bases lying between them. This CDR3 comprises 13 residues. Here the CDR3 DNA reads TGCAGTGCTAGAGTCACCGAGAACACTGAAGCTTTCTTT. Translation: CSARVTENTEAFF.

The CDR3 bases are TGTGCCAGAAGGAACGGACTAGCGGGAGAGATAGGCAAAGAGACCCAGTACTTC. As protein: CARRNGLAGEIGKETQYF. The rearrangement joins TRBV2 to TRBJ2-5; the match to TRBD2 covers 13 bases. This CDR3 has 18 residues. Trimming took 9 bases from V and 3 from J; bases not matched to a gene: 16. Germline V gene data show CDR1 as SNHLY and CDR2 as FYNNEI.